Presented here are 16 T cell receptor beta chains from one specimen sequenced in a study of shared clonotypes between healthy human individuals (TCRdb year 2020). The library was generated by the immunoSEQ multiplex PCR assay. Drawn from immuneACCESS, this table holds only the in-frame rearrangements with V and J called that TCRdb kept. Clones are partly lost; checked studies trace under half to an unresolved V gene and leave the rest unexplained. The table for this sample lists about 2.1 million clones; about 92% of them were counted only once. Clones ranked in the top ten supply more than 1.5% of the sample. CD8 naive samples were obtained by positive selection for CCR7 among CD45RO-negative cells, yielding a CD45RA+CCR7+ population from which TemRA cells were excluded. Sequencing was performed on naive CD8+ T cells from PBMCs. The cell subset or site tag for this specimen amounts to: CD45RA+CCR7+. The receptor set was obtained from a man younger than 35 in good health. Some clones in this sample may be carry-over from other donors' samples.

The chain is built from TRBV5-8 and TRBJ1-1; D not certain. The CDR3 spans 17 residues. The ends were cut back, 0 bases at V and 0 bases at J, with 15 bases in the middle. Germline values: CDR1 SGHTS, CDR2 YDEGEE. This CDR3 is CASSLGSGMWMNTEAFF. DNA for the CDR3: TGTGCCAGCAGCTTGGGGTCCGGGATGTGGATGAACACTGAAGCTTTCTTT. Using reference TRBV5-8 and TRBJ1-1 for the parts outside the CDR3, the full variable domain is EAGVTQSPTHLIKTRGQQATLRCSPISGHTSVYWYQQALGLGLQFLLWYDEGEERNRGNFPPRFSGRQFPNYSSELNVNALELEDSALYLCASSLGSGMWMNTEAFFGQGTRLTVV.

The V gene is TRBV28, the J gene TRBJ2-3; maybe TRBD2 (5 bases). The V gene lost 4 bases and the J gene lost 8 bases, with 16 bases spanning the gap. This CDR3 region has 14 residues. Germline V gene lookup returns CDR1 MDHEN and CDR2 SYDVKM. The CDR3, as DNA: TGTGCCAGCAGTTCCGGGCCGGGGTTTCGTACGCAGTATTTT. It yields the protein CASSSGPGFRTQYF.

The DNA for the CDR3 is TGTGCCAGCAGCTTCGGGCCGAGCTCTGGGGCCAACGTCCTGACTTTC. Translation gives CASSFGPSSGANVLTF. The V gene is TRBV7-9, the J gene TRBJ2-6, with D uncertain. The CDR3 covers 16 residues. Germline loops: CDR1 SEHNR, CDR2 FQNEAQ (reference sequence). V was trimmed by 3 bases and J by 0 bases, leaving 9 bases between them.

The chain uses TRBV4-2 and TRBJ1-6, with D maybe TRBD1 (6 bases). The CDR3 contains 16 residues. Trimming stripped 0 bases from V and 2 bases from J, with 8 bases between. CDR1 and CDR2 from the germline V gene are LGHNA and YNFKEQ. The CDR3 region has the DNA TGTGCCAGCAGCCAAGAGGGGGGCACCTATAATTCACCCCTCCACTTT. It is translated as CASSQEGGTYNSPLHF.

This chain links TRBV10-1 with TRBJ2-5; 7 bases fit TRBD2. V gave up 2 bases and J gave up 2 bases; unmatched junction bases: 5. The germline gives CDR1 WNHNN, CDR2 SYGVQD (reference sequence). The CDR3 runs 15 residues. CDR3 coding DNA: TGCGCCAGCAGTGAGGGGCTAGCGGATCAAGAGACCCAGTACTTC. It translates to CASSEGLADQETQYF.

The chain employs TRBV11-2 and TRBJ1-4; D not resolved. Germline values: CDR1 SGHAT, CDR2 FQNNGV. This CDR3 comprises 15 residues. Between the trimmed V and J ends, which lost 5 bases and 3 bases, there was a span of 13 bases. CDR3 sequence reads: CASSTQDGPNEKLFF. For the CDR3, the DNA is TGTGCCAGCAGCACGCAGGACGGACCTAATGAAAAACTGTTTTTT.

The CDR3 DNA reads as TGCGCCAGCAGCTTTGATGGCGGGGGGCCCAACTATGGCTACACCTTC. It codes for CASSFDGGGPNYGYTF. This chain connects TRBV5-1 to TRBJ1-2; D possibly corresponds to TRBD1 (6 bases). There are 16 residues in the CDR3. Trimming took off 2 bases at V and 2 bases at J, with 16 bases between the two ends. Germline CDR1 SGHRS, CDR2 YFSETQ.

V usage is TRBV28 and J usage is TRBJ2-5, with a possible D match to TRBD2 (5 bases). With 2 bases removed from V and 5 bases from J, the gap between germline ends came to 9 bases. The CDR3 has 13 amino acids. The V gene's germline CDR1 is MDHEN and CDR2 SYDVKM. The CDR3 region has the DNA TGTGCCAGCAGTTTAATAACGGGGGAGACCCAGTACTTC. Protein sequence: CASSLITGETQYF.

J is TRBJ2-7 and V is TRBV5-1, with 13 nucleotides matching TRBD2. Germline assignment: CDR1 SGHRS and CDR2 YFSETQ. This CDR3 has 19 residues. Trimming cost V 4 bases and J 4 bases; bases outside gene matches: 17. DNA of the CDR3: TGCGCCAGCAGCCCGAGAAAGACTAGCGGGAGGTCCTCCGGATACGAGCAGTACTTC. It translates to CASSPRKTSGRSSGYEQYF.

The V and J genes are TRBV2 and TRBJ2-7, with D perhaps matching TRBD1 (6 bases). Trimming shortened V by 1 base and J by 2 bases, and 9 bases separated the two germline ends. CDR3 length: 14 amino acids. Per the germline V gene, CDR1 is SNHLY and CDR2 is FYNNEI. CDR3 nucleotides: TGTGCCAGCAGTGAAGAGGGGGATGCCTACGAGCAGTACTTC. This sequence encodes CASSEEGDAYEQYF.

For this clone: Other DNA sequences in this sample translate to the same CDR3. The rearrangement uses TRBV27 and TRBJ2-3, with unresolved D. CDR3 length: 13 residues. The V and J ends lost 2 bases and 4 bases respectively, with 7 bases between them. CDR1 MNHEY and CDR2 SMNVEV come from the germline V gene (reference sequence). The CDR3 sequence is CASSLGGSDTQYF. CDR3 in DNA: TGTGCCAGCAGTTTAGGCGGTTCAGATACGCAGTATTTT.

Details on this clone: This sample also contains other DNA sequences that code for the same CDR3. Here the CDR3 reads CASSFSTDTQYF. DNA for the CDR3: TGTGCCAGCAGCTTTAGCACAGATACGCAGTATTTT. The chain links TRBV11-3 to TRBJ2-3; D gene uncertain. Germline V gene lookup returns CDR1 SGHNT and CDR2 YENEEA. There are 12 residues in the CDR3. Trimming stripped 3 bases from V and 0 bases from J, with 1 base between.

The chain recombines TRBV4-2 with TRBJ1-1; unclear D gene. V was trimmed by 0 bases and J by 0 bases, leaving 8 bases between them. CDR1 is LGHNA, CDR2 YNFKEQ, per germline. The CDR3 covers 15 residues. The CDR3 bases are TGTGCCAGCAGCCAAGATGGGCAGCTGAACACTGAAGCTTTCTTT. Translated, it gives CASSQDGQLNTEAFF.

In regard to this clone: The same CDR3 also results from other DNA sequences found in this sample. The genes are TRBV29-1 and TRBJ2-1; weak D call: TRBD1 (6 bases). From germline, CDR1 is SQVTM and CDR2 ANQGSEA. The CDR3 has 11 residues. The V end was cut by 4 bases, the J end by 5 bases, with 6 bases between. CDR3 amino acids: CSVGDNNEQFF. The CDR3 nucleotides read TGCAGCGTTGGGGACAACAATGAGCAGTTCTTC.

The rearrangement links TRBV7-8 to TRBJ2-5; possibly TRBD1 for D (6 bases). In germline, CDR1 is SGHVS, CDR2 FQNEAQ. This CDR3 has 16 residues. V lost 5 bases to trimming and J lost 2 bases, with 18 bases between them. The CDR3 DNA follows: TGTGCCAGCAGCCCCGAATTCCAGGGGTGGCAAGAGACCCAGTACTTC. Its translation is CASSPEFQGWQETQYF.

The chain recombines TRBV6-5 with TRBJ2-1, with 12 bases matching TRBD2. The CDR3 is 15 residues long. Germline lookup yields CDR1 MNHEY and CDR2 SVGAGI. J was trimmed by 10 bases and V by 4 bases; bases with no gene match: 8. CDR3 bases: TGTGCCAGCAGTTCACTAGCGGGAGGTTCGCAGGAGCAGTTCTTC. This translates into CASSSLAGGSQEQFF.